This is a list of T cell receptor beta chains from one sample in a study of OX40 agonist ivuxolimab in advanced cancers. The assay was immunoSEQ multiplex PCR, and TCRdb's table has in-frame clones only and misses some. The repertoire holds about 48,000 clones, with around 83% as singletons. The sample in question was CD4+ or CD8+ T cells sorted from blood, obtained in a trial of the OX40 agonist ivuxolimab. These receptor sequences come from an adult with an advanced solid tumor such as melanoma, head and neck, liver or kidney cancer. Each CDR3 is given with its conserved first and last residue. D genes are given only for firm matches. Not every row has a clone size; where given, it reads once, few, many or a size class.

V: TRBV5-1; D: .; J: TRBJ2-6; size: .; DNA: TGCGCCAGCAGCAAGATCTCTGGGGCCAACGTCCTGACTTTC; CDR3: CASSKISGANVLTF
V: TRBV7-3; D: TRBD2; J: TRBJ2-1; size: .; DNA: TGTGCCAGCAGCTTAGTCCTGGCGGGAGGGTACAATGAGCAGTTCTTC; CDR3: CASSLVLAGGYNEQFF
V: TRBV18; D: .; J: TRBJ2-3; size: .; DNA: TGTGCCAGCTCACCACGTCTGGGGGCAACGGATACGCAGTATTTT; CDR3: CASSPRLGATDTQYF
V: TRBV18; D: TRBD1; J: TRBJ2-7; size: .; DNA: TGTGCCAGCTCACCACCCCGGGGACAGGGGGAGCTCTACGAGCAGTACTTC; CDR3: CASSPPRGQGELYEQYF
V: TRBV19; D: .; J: TRBJ2-7; size: .; DNA: TGTGCCAGTAGTATGAAAGGGTCCGAGCAGTACTTC; CDR3: CASSMKGSEQYF
V: TRBV2; D: TRBD1; J: TRBJ1-5; size: medium-sized; DNA: TGTGCCAGCCAAGCCGGGACAGGGAATCAGCCCCAGCATTTT; CDR3: CASQAGTGNQPQHF
V: TRBV9; D: TRBD1; J: TRBJ1-5; size: .; DNA: TGTGCCCGAGGGACAGGCCAATATAGCAATCAGCCCCAGCATTTT; CDR3: CARGTGQYSNQPQHF
V: TRBV14; D: TRBD2; J: TRBJ2-1; size: once; DNA: TGTGCCAGCAGCCCGACTAGCGGGAATAGGTATGGGCAGTTCTTC; CDR3: CASSPTSGNRYGQFF
V: TRBV5-1; D: .; J: TRBJ1-5; size: .; DNA: TGCGCCAGCAGCATACAGGGTGAACAGCCCCAGCATTTT; CDR3: CASSIQGEQPQHF
V: TRBV11-3; D: .; J: TRBJ2-1; size: .; DNA: TGTGCCAGCAGACGGGGCGATGAGCAGTTCTTC; CDR3: CASRRGDEQFF
V: TRBV6-6; D: TRBD1; J: TRBJ1-6; size: .; DNA: TGTGCCAGCACCCAGGGACAGAATAATTCACCCCTCCACTTT; CDR3: CASTQGQNNSPLHF
V: TRBV2; D: .; J: TRBJ1-5; size: .; DNA: TGTGCCAGCAGTGTGGGGGCCAATCAGCCCCAGCATTTT; CDR3: CASSVGANQPQHF
V: TRBV7-3; D: .; J: TRBJ2-3; size: .; DNA: TGTGCCAGCAGCCCCGGGCAGGGTACGATAGATACGCAGTATTTT; CDR3: CASSPGQGTIDTQYF
V: TRBV18; D: .; J: TRBJ2-2; size: .; DNA: TGTGCCAGCTCACCACAAAGGCAAAACACCGGGGAGCTGTTTTTT; CDR3: CASSPQRQNTGELFF
V: TRBV6-1; D: TRBD2; J: TRBJ2-7; size: few; DNA: TGTGCCAGCAGTGAAATCACCCGGGAGGGGTACGAGCAGTACTTC; CDR3: CASSEITREGYEQYF
V: TRBV9; D: TRBD1; J: TRBJ2-7; size: .; DNA: TGTGCCAGCAGCGTCGGACAGGGCCTGGGATACGAGCAGTACTTC; CDR3: CASSVGQGLGYEQYF
V: TRBV20-1; D: .; J: TRBJ1-3; size: .; DNA: TGCAGTGCTAGCCCTGGAAACACCATATATTTT; CDR3: CSASPGNTIYF
V: TRBV7-2; D: TRBD1; J: TRBJ2-7; size: .; DNA: TGTGCCAGCAGCTTAGTCCCGGGACAGAACTACGAGCAGTACTTC; CDR3: CASSLVPGQNYEQYF
V: TRBV27; D: .; J: TRBJ2-1; size: .; DNA: TGTGCCAGCGCGCGATCGGGGGGCGCCTACAATGAGCAGTTCTTC; CDR3: CASARSGGAYNEQFF
V: TRBV10-3; D: .; J: TRBJ1-5; size: few; DNA: TGTGCCATCAGTGACCGGGGTAGTCAGCCCCAGCATTTT; CDR3: CAISDRGSQPQHF
V: TRBV6-5; D: TRBD1; J: TRBJ2-7; size: .; DNA: TGTGCCAGCAGACCCCGGCGACAGGGTGAACACGAGCAGTACTTC; CDR3: CASRPRRQGEHEQYF
V: TRBV19; D: .; J: TRBJ2-1; size: .; DNA: TGTGCCAGTAGTGAGACTAGTGGCGAGCAGTTCTTC; CDR3: CASSETSGEQFF
V: TRBV5-6; D: .; J: TRBJ1-2; size: .; DNA: TGTGCCAGCAGCCGTGGGGGGACGGATGGCTACACCTTC; CDR3: CASSRGGTDGYTF
V: TRBV4-1; D: .; J: TRBJ1-2; size: few; DNA: TGCGCCAGCAGCCCCCGCGGCAGGCTACCCAGGACCTTC; CDR3: CASSPRGRLPRTF
V: TRBV7-9; D: .; J: TRBJ2-2; size: .; DNA: TGTGCCAGCAGCCCAGCCGGGGAGCTGTTTTTT; CDR3: CASSPAGELFF
V: TRBV16; D: .; J: TRBJ1-4; size: .; DNA: TGTGCCAGCAGCCAATGGCGACAGTCTCCGTTTTTT; CDR3: CASSQWRQSPFF
V: TRBV5-5; D: TRBD1; J: TRBJ2-5; size: once; DNA: TGTGCCAGCAGCTTCCGGGACAGCCTTTTACAAGAGACCCAGTACTTC; CDR3: CASSFRDSLLQETQYF
V: TRBV18; D: TRBD1; J: TRBJ2-5; size: .; DNA: TGTGCCAGCTCATCGGACAGGGGGTCCGCGGGGACCCAGTACTTC; CDR3: CASSSDRGSAGTQYF
V: TRBV2; D: .; J: TRBJ1-2; size: .; DNA: TGTGCCAGCAGTGAAAACAGGAGAGAGGGCTACACCTTC; CDR3: CASSENRREGYTF